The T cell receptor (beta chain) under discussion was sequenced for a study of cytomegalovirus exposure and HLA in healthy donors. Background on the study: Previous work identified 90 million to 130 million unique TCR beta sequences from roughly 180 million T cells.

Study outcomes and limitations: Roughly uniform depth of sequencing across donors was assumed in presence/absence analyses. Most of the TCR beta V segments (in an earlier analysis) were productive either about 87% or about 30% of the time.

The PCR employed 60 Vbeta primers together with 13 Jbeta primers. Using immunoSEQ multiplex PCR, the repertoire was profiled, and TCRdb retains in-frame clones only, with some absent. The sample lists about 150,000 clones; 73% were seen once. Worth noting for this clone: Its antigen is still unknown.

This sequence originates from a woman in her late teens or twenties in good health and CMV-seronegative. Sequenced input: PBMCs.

CDR3 loop: CASRDRGQRNEQYF. DNA of the CDR3: TGTGCCAGCAGGGACAGGGGGCAGCGGAACGAGCAGTACTTC. The chain links TRBV2 to TRBJ2-7; TRBD1 matches at 11 bases. The junction had 6 bases not matched to a gene; V was cut back by 6 bases and J by 5 bases. The germline V gene has CDR1 SNHLY and CDR2 FYNNEI. The CDR3 length is 14 residues.